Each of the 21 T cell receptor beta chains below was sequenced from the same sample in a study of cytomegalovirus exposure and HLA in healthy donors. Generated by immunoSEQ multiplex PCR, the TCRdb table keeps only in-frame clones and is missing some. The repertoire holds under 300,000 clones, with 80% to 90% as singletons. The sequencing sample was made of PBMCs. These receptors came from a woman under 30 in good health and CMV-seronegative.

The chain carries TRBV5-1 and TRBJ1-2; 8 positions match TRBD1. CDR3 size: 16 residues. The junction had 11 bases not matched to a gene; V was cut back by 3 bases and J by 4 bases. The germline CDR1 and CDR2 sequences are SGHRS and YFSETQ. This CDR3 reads CASSSEPGGTLYGYTF. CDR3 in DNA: TGCGCCAGCAGCTCCGAACCAGGGGGCACCCTCTATGGCTACACCTTC.

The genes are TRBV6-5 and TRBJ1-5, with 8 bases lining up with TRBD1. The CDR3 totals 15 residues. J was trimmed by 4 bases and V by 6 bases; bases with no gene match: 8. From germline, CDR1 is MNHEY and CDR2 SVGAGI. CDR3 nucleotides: TGTGCCAGCAGAGAATTGACAGGGGCGAATCAGCCCCAGCATTTT. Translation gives CASRELTGANQPQHF.

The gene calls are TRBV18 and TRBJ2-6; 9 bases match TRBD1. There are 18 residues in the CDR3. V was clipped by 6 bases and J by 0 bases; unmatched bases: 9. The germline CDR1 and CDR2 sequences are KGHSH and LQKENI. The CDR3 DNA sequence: TGTGCCAGCTCGTCGAGGGACAGGGTTATCTCTGGGGCCAACGTCCTGACTTTC. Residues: CASSSRDRVISGANVLTF.

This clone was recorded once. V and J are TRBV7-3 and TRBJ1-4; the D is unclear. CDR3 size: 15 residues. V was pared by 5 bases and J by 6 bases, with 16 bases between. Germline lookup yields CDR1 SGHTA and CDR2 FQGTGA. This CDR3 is CASSQSGRADEKLFF. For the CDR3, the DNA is TGTGCCAGCAGCCAGTCGGGGAGGGCGGATGAAAAACTGTTTTTT.

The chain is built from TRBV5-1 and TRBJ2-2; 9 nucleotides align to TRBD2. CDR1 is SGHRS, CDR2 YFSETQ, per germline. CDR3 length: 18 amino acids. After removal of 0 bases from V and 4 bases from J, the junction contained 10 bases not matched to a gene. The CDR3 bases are TGCGCCAGCAGCTTGGAAGCGTCGCGGGGGGGAAGCACCGGGGAGCTGTTTTTT. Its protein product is CASSLEASRGGSTGELFF.

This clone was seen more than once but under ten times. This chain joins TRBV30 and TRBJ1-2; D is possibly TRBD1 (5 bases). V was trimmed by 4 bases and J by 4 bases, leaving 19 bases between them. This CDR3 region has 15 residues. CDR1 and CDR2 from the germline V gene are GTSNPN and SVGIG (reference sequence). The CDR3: CAWKYKAGSGYGYTF. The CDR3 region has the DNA TGTGCCTGGAAGTACAAGGCAGGGTCGGGCTATGGCTACACCTTC. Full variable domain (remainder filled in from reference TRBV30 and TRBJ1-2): SQTIHQWPATLVQPVGSPLSLECTVEGTSNPNLYWYRQAAGRGLQLLFYSVGIGQISSEVPQNLSASRPQDRQFILSSKKLLLSDSGFYLCAWKYKAGSGYGYTFGSGTRLTVV.

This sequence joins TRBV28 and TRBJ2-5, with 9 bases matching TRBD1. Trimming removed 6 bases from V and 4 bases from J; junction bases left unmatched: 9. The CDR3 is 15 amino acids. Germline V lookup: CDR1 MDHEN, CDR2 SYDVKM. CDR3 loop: CASSPVGTGLETQYF. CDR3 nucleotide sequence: TGTGCCAGCAGCCCGGTGGGGACAGGGCTAGAGACCCAGTACTTC.

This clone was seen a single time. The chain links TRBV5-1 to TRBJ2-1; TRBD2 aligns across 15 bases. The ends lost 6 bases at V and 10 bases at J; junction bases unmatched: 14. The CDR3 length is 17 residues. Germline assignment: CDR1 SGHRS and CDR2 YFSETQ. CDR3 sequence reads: CASTLTQGTSGGLEQFF. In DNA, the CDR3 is TGCGCCAGCACTCTAACTCAGGGGACTAGCGGGGGGCTCGAGCAGTTCTTC.

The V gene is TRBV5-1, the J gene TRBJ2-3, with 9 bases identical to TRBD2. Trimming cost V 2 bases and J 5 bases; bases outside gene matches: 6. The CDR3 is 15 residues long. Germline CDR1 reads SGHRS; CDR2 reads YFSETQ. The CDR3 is CASSLGGGAVDTQYF. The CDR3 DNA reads TGCGCCAGCAGCTTAGGCGGGGGGGCCGTAGATACGCAGTATTTT.

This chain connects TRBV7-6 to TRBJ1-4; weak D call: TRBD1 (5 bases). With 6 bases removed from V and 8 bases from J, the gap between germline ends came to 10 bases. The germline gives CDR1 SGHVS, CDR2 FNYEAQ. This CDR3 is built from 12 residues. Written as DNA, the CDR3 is TGTGCCAGCAGTCATTGGGGCGAAAAACTGTTTTTT. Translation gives CASSHWGEKLFF.

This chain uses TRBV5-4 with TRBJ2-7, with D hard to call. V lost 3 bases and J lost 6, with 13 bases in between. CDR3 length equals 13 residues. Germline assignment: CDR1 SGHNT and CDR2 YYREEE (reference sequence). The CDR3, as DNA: TGTGCCAGCAGCTCACCTGACAATTCCGAGCAGTACTTC. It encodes CASSSPDNSEQYF.

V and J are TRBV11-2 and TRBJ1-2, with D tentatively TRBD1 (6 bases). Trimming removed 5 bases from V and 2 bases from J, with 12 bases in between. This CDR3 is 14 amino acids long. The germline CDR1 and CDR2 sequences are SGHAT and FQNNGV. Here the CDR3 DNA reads TGTGCCAGCAGCCTTGGACAGTCCAACTATGGCTACACCTTC. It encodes CASSLGQSNYGYTF.

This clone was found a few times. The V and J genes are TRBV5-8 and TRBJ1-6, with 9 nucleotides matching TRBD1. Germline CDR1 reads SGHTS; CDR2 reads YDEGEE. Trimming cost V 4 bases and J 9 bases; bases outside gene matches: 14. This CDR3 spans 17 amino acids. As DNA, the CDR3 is TGTGCCAGCAGCCCCGTAGGACAGGGGTTACTAAGTTCACCCCTCCACTTT. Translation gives CASSPVGQGLLSSPLHF. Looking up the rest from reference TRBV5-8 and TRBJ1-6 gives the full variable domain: EAGVTQSPTHLIKTRGQQATLRCSPISGHTSVYWYQQALGLGLQFLLWYDEGEERNRGNFPPRFSGRQFPNYSSELNVNALELEDSALYLCASSPVGQGLLSSPLHFGNGTRLTVT.

CDR3 region: CAWSAGTGGGYTF. CDR3 nucleotide sequence: TGTGCCTGGAGTGCTGGGACAGGGGGCGGCTACACCTTC. The chain carries TRBV30 and TRBJ1-2; 12 bases are shared with TRBD1. V lost 1 base and J lost 8; bases outside the gene matches: 2. The CDR3 runs to 13 residues. The V gene's germline CDR1 is GTSNPN and CDR2 SVGIG (reference sequence). Looking up the rest from reference TRBV30 and TRBJ1-2 gives the full variable domain: SQTIHQWPATLVQPVGSPLSLECTVEGTSNPNLYWYRQAAGRGLQLLFYSVGIGQISSEVPQNLSASRPQDRQFILSSKKLLLSDSGFYLCAWSAGTGGGYTFGSGTRLTVV.

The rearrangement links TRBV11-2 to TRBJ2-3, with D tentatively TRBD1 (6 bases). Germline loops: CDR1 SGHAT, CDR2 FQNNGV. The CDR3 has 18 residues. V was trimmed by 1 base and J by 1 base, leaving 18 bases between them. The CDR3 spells CASSLGAGDIFGTDTQYF. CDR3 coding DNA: TGTGCCAGCAGCTTAGGCGCAGGGGACATCTTCGGCACAGATACGCAGTATTTT.

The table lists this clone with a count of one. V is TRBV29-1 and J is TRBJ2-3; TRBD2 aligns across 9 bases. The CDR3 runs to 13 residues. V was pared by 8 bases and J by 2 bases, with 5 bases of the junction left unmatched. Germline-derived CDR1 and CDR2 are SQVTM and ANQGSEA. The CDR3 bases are TGCAGCAAGACTAGCGGATCCACAGATACGCAGTATTTT. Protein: CSKTSGSTDTQYF.

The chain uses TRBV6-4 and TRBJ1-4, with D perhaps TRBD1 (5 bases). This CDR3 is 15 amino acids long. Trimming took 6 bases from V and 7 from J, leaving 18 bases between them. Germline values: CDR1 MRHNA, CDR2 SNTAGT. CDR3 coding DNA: TGTGCCAGCAGCGAGACGGGGGGGAAGGGTGAAAAACTGTTTTTT. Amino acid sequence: CASSETGGKGEKLFF.

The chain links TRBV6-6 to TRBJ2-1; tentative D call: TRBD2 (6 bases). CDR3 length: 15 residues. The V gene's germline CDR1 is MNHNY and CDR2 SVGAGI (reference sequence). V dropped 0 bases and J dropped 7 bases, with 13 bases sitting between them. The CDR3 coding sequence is TGTGCCAGCAGTTACTCGGGGGGATCTTGGAATGAGCAGTTCTTC. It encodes CASSYSGGSWNEQFF.

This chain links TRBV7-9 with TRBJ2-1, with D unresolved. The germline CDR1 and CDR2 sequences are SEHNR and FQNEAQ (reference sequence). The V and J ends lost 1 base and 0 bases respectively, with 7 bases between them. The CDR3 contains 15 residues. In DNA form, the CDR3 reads TGTGCCAGCAGCTTAGAACACAGCTCCTACAATGAGCAGTTCTTC. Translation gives CASSLEHSSYNEQFF.

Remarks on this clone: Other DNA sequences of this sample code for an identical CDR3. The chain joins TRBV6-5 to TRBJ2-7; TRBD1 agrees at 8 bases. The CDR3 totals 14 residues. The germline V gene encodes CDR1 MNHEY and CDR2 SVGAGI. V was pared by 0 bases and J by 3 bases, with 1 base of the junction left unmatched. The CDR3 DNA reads TGTGCCAGCAGTTACTCCGGACAGGGCTACGAGCAGTACTTC. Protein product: CASSYSGQGYEQYF.

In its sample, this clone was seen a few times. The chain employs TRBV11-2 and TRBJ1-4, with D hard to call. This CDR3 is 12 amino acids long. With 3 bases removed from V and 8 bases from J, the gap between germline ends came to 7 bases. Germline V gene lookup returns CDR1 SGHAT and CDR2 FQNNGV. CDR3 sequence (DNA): TGTGCCAGCAGCTTCCCCTTCGAAAAACTGTTTTTT. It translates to CASSFPFEKLFF.